A selection of T cell receptor beta chains follows, all from one sample in a study of Ad26.COV2.S vaccination and SARS-CoV-2 variants. Profiling relied on immunoSEQ multiplex PCR, and the TCRdb table lists in-frame clones only, not all of them. The sample has around 300,000 clones; around nine tenths are singletons. This sample comprised peripheral blood, obtained in a trial of Ad26.COV2.S vaccine versus placebo. These TCRs come from a person between 18 and 65 years old who received the Ad26.COV2.S COVID-19 vaccine or a placebo. CDR3s include the opening cysteine and the closing phenylalanine or tryptophan. A D gene is named only where the DNA matches it firmly. Some rows have no size entry. The others give once, few or many, or a class for an expanded clone.

TRBD2 TRBJ2-6 . TRBV5-1 CASSLVGLLPSGANVLTF TGCGCCAGCAGCCTAGTGGGACTACTACCCTCTGGGGCCAACGTCCTGACTTTC
. TRBJ2-1 once TRBV14 CASIPLGQSGHYNEQFF TGTGCCAGCATCCCACTTGGCCAGTCGGGGCACTACAATGAGCAGTTCTTC
TRBD1 TRBJ2-7 . TRBV5-1 CASSLGRDRAHYEQYF TGCGCCAGCAGCTTGGGGCGGGACAGGGCCCACTACGAGCAGTACTTC
TRBD2 TRBJ2-1 . TRBV9 CASSAGGATYNEQFF TGTGCCAGCAGCGCCGGGGGGGCCACCTACAATGAGCAGTTCTTC
TRBD1 TRBJ1-2 . TRBV28 CASGDRGYGYTF TGTGCCAGCGGCGACAGGGGGTATGGCTACACCTTC
. TRBJ1-2 . TRBV7-2 CASSLSSANYGYTF TGTGCCAGCAGCTTAAGTTCCGCTAACTATGGCTACACCTTC
TRBD2 TRBJ2-7 once TRBV9 CASSPSPTSATYEQYF TGTGCCAGCAGCCCTTCCCCGACTAGCGCGACCTACGAGCAGTACTTC
. TRBJ2-3 . TRBV11-2 CASSLYGTGTDTQYF TGTGCCAGCAGCTTATACGGGACGGGCACAGATACGCAGTATTTT
TRBD2 TRBJ2-7 . TRBV5-1 CASSPGLGFYEQYF TGCGCCAGCAGCCCGGGACTAGGGTTCTACGAGCAGTACTTC
. TRBJ1-1 once TRBV18 CASSPEGNTEAFF TGTGCCAGCTCACCAGAAGGGAACACTGAAGCTTTCTTT
TRBD2 TRBJ2-1 . TRBV5-1 CASSSGGRTSEMEDEQFF TGCGCCAGCAGCTCTGGAGGCAGGACTAGCGAGATGGAAGATGAGCAGTTCTTC
. TRBJ2-2 . TRBV25-1 CASSEMNTGELFF TGTGCCAGCAGTGAAATGAACACCGGGGAGCTGTTTTTT
. TRBJ2-7 . TRBV28 CASSQILAVEQYF TGTGCCAGCAGTCAGATTCTAGCTGTCGAGCAGTACTTC
. TRBJ1-4 . TRBV4-3 CASSQDGQFNEKLFF TGCGCCAGCAGCCAAGATGGGCAATTTAATGAAAAACTGTTTTTT
TRBD2 TRBJ2-2 . TRBV14 CASSQDWMGLNTGELFF TGTGCCAGCAGCCAAGATTGGATGGGACTAAACACCGGGGAGCTGTTTTTT
. TRBJ2-5 . TRBV3-1/TRBV3-2 CASSLPELPETQYF TGTGCCAGCAGCCTACCTGAGCTGCCAGAGACCCAGTACTTC
. TRBJ2-2 . TRBV5-1 CASSLRQENTGELFF TGCGCCAGCAGCTTAAGACAGGAGAACACCGGGGAGCTGTTTTTT
. TRBJ2-2 . TRBV19 CASSGTYNTGELFF TGTGCCAGTAGTGGGACATATAACACCGGGGAGCTGTTTTTT
TRBD1 TRBJ1-4 . TRBV4-3 CASSYRDRGNEKLFF TGCGCCAGCAGCTACCGGGACAGGGGGAATGAAAAACTGTTTTTT
. TRBJ1-1 . TRBV3-1/TRBV3-2 CASRREGQGYTEAFF TGTGCCAGCAGGCGCGAAGGTCAGGGATACACTGAAGCTTTCTTT
. TRBJ1-2 . TRBV24-1 CATSDSTGYGYTF TGTGCCACCAGTGATTCGACGGGCTATGGCTACACCTTC
. TRBJ2-5 once TRBV7-2 CASSLEGTRGRGTQYF TGTGCCAGCAGCTTAGAAGGGACACGGGGGCGAGGGACCCAGTACTTC
. TRBJ2-3 . TRBV12-3/TRBV12-4 CASSLDGDTQYF TGTGCCAGCAGTTTAGACGGCGATACGCAGTATTTT
. TRBJ1-6 . TRBV19 CASRLEGRNNSPLHF TGTGCCAGTAGACTAGAGGGACGGAATAATTCACCCCTCCACTTT
. TRBJ1-5 . TRBV6-5 CASSPRLGLNQPQHF TGTGCCAGCAGTCCCCGTTTAGGGCTCAATCAGCCCCAGCATTTT
. TRBJ2-7 . TRBV4-2 CASSQDVQSYEQYF TGTGCCAGCAGCCAAGATGTACAGAGCTACGAGCAGTACTTC
. TRBJ1-2 . TRBV7-2 CASSSRGATNYGYTF TGTGCCAGCAGCTCGAGAGGGGCGACTAACTATGGCTACACCTTC
. TRBJ1-2 once TRBV29-1 CSVVEGNYGYTF TGCAGCGTTGTGGAGGGTAACTATGGCTACACCTTC
TRBD1 TRBJ2-3 . TRBV19 CASSISRTGASTDTQYF TGTGCCAGTAGTATCTCTCGGACAGGGGCTAGCACAGATACGCAGTATTTT
. TRBJ2-1 . TRBV11-2 CASSLGVVNEQFF TGTGCCAGCAGCTTAGGTGTGGTCAATGAGCAGTTCTTC